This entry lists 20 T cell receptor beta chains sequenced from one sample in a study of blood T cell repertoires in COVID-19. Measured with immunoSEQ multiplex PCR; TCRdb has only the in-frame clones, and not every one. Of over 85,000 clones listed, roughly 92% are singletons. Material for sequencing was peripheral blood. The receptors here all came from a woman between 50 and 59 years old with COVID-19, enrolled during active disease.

DNA of the CDR3: TGCGCCAGCAGCCCTACGCTGGGCGGGGAGACCCAGTACTTC. Its translation is CASSPTLGGETQYF. V and J are TRBV5-1 and TRBJ2-5, with D perhaps TRBD2 (5 bases). The CDR3 has 14 residues. CDR1 is SGHRS and CDR2 is YFSETQ in the germline V gene. The V gene lost 4 bases and the J gene lost 5 bases, with 15 bases spanning the gap.

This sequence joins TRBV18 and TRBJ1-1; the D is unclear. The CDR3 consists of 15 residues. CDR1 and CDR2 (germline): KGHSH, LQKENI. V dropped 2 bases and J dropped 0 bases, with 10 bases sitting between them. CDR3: CASSPSEEMNTEAFF. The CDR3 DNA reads TGTGCCAGCTCACCATCGGAGGAAATGAACACTGAAGCTTTCTTT.

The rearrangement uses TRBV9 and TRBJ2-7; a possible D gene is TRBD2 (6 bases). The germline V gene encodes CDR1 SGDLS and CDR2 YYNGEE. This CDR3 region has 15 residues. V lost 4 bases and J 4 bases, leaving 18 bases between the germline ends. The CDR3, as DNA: TGTGCCAGCAGCCCCCAAGGAGGGGTGGGATACGAGCAGTACTTC. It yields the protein CASSPQGGVGYEQYF.

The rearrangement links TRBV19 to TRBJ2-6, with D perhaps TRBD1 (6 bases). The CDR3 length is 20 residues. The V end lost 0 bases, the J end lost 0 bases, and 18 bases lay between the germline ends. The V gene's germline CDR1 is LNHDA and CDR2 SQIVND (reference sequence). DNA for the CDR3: TGTGCCAGTAGTATAGATTGGAGACAGGACACAATCTCTGGGGCCAACGTCCTGACTTTC. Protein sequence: CASSIDWRQDTISGANVLTF.

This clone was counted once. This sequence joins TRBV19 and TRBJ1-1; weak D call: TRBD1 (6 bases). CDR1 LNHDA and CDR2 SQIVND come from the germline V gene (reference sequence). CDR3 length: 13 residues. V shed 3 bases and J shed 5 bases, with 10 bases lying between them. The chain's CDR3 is CASSMDSRTEAFF. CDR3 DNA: TGTGCCAGTAGTATGGACAGTAGGACTGAAGCTTTCTTT.

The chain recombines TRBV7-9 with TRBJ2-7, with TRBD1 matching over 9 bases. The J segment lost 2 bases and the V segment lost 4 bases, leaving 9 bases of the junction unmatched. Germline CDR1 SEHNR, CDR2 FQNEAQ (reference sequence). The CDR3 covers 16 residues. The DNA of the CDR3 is TGTGCCAGCAGCTGGGCTGCGGGGGACAGGGCCTACGAGCAGTACTTC. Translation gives CASSWAAGDRAYEQYF.

CDR3 protein: CASSGGHLNYGYTF. CDR3 DNA: TGTGCCAGCTCAGGGGGACACCTCAACTATGGCTACACCTTC. J is TRBJ1-2 and V is TRBV18; weak D call: TRBD1 (6 bases). The CDR3 runs 14 residues. CDR1 KGHSH and CDR2 LQKENI come from the germline V gene. Deletions cut 5 bases from V and 2 bases from J, with 12 bases between.

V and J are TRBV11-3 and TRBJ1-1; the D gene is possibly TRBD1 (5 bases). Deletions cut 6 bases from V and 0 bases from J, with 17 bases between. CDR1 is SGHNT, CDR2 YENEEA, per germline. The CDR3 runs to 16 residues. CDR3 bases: TGTGCCAGCAGTCGCAGGGCCCCTAGGATGAACACTGAAGCTTTCTTT. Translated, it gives CASSRRAPRMNTEAFF. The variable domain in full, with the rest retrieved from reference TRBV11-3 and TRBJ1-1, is EAGVVQSPRYKIIEKKQPVAFWCNPISGHNTLYWYLQNLGQGPELLIRYENEEAVDDSQLPKDRFSAERLKGVDSTLKIQPAELGDSAVYLCASSRRAPRMNTEAFFGQGTRLTVV.

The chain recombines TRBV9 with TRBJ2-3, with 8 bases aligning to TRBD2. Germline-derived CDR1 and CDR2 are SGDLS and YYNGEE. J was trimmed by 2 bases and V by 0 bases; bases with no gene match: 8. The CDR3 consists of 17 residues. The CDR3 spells CASSVVGSGTITDTQYF. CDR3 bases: TGTGCCAGCAGCGTAGTGGGTAGCGGGACCATCACAGATACGCAGTATTTT. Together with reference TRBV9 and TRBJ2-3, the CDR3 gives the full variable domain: DSGVTQTPKHLITATGQRVTLRCSPRSGDLSVYWYQQSLDQGLQFLIQYYNGEERAKGNILERFSAQQFPDLHSELNLSSLELGDSALYFCASSVVGSGTITDTQYFGPGTRLTVL.

For the CDR3, the DNA is TGTGCCAGCAGCCGGACAGGGGCTGGAAACACCATATATTTT. As protein: CASSRTGAGNTIYF. The rearrangement uses TRBV11-3 and TRBJ1-3; 9 bases match TRBD1. CDR3 length: 14 residues. J lost 2 bases, V lost 5 bases, and 1 base had no gene match. In germline, CDR1 is SGHNT, CDR2 YENEEA.

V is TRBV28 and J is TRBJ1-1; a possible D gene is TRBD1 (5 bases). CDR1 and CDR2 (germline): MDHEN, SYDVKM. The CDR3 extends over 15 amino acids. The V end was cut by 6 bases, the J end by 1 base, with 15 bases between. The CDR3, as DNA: TGTGCCAGCAGAGCCACCTCAGGGCCGAACACTGAAGCTTTCTTT. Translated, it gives CASRATSGPNTEAFF.

The CDR3 DNA reads as TGTGCCAGCAGCCCCTACAGGGTAAGGGGCAATGAGCAGTTCTTC. Translated, it gives CASSPYRVRGNEQFF. The chain joins TRBV3-1 (or the pseudogene TRBV3-2) to TRBJ2-1; a weak D match, TRBD1 (6 bases). V was cut by 4 bases and J by 6 bases, with 16 bases left in between. In germline, CDR1 is LGHDT, CDR2 YNNKEL (reference sequence). The CDR3 runs 15 residues.

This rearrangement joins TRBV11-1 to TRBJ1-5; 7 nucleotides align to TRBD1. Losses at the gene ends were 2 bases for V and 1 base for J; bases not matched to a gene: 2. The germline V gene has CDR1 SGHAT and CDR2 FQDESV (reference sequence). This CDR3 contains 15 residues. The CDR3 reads CASSLTGQSNQPQHF. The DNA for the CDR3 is TGTGCCAGCAGCTTAACGGGACAGAGCAATCAGCCCCAGCATTTT.

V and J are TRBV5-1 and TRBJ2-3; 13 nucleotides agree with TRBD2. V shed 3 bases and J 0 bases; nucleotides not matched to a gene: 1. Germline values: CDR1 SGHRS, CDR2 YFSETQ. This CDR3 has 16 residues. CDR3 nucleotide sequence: TGCGCCAGCAGCTGGACTAGCGGGGGCAGCACAGATACGCAGTATTTT. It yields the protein CASSWTSGGSTDTQYF. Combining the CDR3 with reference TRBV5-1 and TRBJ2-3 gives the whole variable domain KAGVTQTPRYLIKTRGQQVTLSCSPISGHRSVSWYQQTPGQGLQFLFEYFSETQRNKGNFPGRFSGRQFSNSRSEMNVSTLELGDSALYLCASSWTSGGSTDTQYFGPGTRLTVL.

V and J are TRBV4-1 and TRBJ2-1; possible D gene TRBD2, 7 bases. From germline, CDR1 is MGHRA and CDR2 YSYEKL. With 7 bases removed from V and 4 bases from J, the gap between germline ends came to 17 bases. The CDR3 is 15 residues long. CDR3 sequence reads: CASTPSGGWYNEQFF. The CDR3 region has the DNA TGCGCCAGCACCCCCTCGGGGGGCTGGTACAATGAGCAGTTCTTC.

CDR3 DNA: TGTGCCAGCTCATACTCCGGGGGGATCACAGATACGCAGTATTTT. It specifies CASSYSGGITDTQYF. The chain joins TRBV18 to TRBJ2-3; 7 nucleotides agree with TRBD2. In germline, CDR1 is KGHSH, CDR2 LQKENI. The ends lost 5 bases at V and 2 bases at J; junction bases unmatched: 7. The CDR3 has 15 residues.

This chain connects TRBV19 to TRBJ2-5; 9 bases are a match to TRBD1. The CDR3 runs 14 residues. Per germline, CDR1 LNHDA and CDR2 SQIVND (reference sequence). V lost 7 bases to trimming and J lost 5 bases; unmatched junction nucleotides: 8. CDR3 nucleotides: TGTGCCAGTAATACAGGGGGCGCGTGGGAGACCCAGTACTTC. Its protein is CASNTGGAWETQYF.

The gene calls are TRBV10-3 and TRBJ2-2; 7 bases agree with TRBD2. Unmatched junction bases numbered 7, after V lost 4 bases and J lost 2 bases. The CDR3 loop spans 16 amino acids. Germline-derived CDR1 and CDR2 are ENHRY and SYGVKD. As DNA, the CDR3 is TGTGCCATCAGTGTCCGGTCTAGCGGAAACACCGGGGAGCTGTTTTTT. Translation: CAISVRSSGNTGELFF.

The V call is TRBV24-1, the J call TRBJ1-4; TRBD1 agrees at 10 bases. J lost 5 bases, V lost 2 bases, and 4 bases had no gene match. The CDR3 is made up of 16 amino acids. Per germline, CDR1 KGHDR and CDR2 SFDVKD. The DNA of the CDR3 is TGTGCCACCAGTGATTCGACAGGGGGCGAAAATGAAAAACTGTTTTTT. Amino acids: CATSDSTGGENEKLFF.

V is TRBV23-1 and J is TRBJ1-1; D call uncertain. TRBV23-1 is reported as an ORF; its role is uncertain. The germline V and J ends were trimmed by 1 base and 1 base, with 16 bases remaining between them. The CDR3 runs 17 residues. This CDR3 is CASSQFSWREGNTEAFF. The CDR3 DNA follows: TGCGCCAGCAGTCAATTCTCGTGGCGGGAGGGGAACACTGAAGCTTTCTTT.